Listed below are T cell receptor beta chains from one sample, sequenced in a study of PD-L1 blockade in urothelial cancer. The method was immunoSEQ multiplex PCR; TCRdb's version includes in-frame clones alone and lacks a portion of them. The table has 90,000 to 120,000 clones, roughly nine tenths seen once. The specimen was PBMCs, collected around atezolizumab (anti-PD-L1) treatment. The receptors derive from a woman aged 80 or over with urothelial cancer. The CDR3 runs from the conserved cysteine through the conserved F or W. The D gene is left open where the match is weak. Clone size is stated in some rows and not others, as once, few, many or a class when expanded.

cdr3_aa	cdr3_nt	j_call	d_call	v_call	clone_size
CASSEGAKAFF	TGCGCCAGCAGTGAGGGAGCGAAAGCTTTCTTT	TRBJ1-1	-	TRBV10-1	-
CASKKDRSSNYGYTF	TGTGCCAGTAAAAAAGACAGGTCCTCTAACTATGGCTACACCTTC	TRBJ1-2	-	TRBV19	-
CASSEWSGTGAEQYF	TGCGCCAGCAGTGAGTGGTCCGGGACAGGGGCCGAGCAGTACTTC	TRBJ2-7	TRBD1	TRBV10-1	-
CASSSPRSSGYEQYF	TGTGCCAGCAGTTCCCCCCGGTCAAGCGGCTACGAGCAGTACTTC	TRBJ2-7	-	TRBV27	-
CASSLRQGIGYGYTF	TGTGCCAGCAGTTTAAGGCAGGGGATAGGCTATGGCTACACCTTC	TRBJ1-2	-	TRBV28	-
CASKPRQGVAARLGETQYF	TGTGCCAGCAAACCCAGACAGGGTGTAGCGGCCCGGCTCGGGGAGACCCAGTACTTC	TRBJ2-5	-	TRBV28	-
CASSSTGVEETQYF	TGTGCCAGCAGCTCGACGGGGGTGGAGGAGACCCAGTACTTC	TRBJ2-5	-	TRBV5-6	-
CASSRRTGDTEAFF	TGTGCCAGCTCACGACGGACAGGTGATACTGAAGCTTTCTTT	TRBJ1-1	TRBD1	TRBV18	once
CASSLPSGRGNEQFF	TGTGCCAGCAGCTTGCCCAGCGGGAGAGGAAATGAGCAGTTCTTC	TRBJ2-1	TRBD2	TRBV5-4	-
CASSLSRGRQFF	TGTGCCAGCAGTTTATCACGGGGGAGACAGTTCTTC	TRBJ2-1	-	TRBV27	-